This T cell receptor (beta chain) was identified in a study of OX40 agonist ivuxolimab in advanced cancers. Study-wide results and limits: Clonal expansion in partial responders at 0.1-3.0 mg/kg ranked among the lowest.

The CDR3 loop spans 13 amino acids. Germline V gene lookup returns CDR1 SGDLS and CDR2 YYNGEE. J was trimmed by 7 bases and V by 2 bases; bases with no gene match: 5. The protocol was immunoSEQ multiplex PCR, while the TCRdb copy is restricted to in-frame clones and leaves out a portion. The profile shows around 35,000 clones, around four fifths of them singletons. As concerns this clone: Its specificity is not known.

This clonotype was obtained from an adult with an advanced solid tumor such as melanoma, head and neck, liver or kidney cancer. The starting material was CD4+ or CD8+ T cells sorted from blood, obtained in a trial of the OX40 agonist ivuxolimab. This chain joins TRBV9 and TRBJ1-1, with TRBD1 matching over 7 bases. CDR3 protein: CASSVRGQSEAFF. The CDR3 DNA follows: TGTGCCAGCAGCGTTCGGGGACAGAGTGAAGCTTTCTTT.